This TCR beta chain was captured by sequencing in a study of vaccination effects on CD4 cells after COVID-19. Study-level background: Participants were given two doses of BNT162b2 or mRNA-1273 vaccine. Convalescent patients (n = two) were sampled 16 days and one week prevaccination.

Ahead of sequencing, the ViraFEST assay grew antigen-specific CD4+ T cells using viral peptide pools. Cells that had been cultured for less than eleven days were the source of isolated CD4+ T cells. According to PCR results, the person was infected with SARS-CoV-2 between March and December 2020. With respect to this clone: Its specificity is not known.

The CDR3 runs to 13 residues. The V and J ends lost 0 bases and 4 bases respectively, with 8 bases between them. Per germline, CDR1 SGHRS and CDR2 YFSETQ. TCRdb keeps only in-frame clones here, not all; method: immunoSEQ multiplex PCR. This sample has tens of thousands of clones, with 73% found just once. Study observations and caveats: Limitations: small convalescent group and missing early post-infection timepoints.

This sequence joins TRBV5-1 and TRBJ2-7, with D maybe TRBD1 (5 bases). The sequence was collected from a human donor who had a prior SARS-CoV-2 infection. The source material was CD4+ T cells from PBMCs cultured with a peptide pool, sampled before COVID-19 vaccination. CDR3 in DNA: TGCGCCAGCAGCTTGGGACAGAATTACGAGCAGTACTTC. Translating it yields CASSLGQNYEQYF.